This T cell receptor beta chain comes out of a study of CD8 T cells in ankylosing spondylitis. CDR1 and CDR2 (germline): SGHVS, FQNEAQ. The V end lost 3 bases, the J end lost 2 bases, and 10 bases lay between the germline ends. The CDR3 covers 14 residues. TCRdb recomputed calls from the 5' RACE reads with MiXCR, one row per CDR3 protein. The repertoire has 200,000 or so distinct CDR3 sequences, over 10% of them found once; the top ten carry 9.5% to 11%. V usage is TRBV7-8 and J usage is TRBJ1-2, with D hard to call. This clonotype originated in a female donor with ankylosing spondylitis or in good health (not recorded which). The sample taken for sequencing was blood, either unsorted or a sorted T cell fraction (not recorded which). In nucleotides, the CDR3 is TGTGCCAGCAGCTTTATGCCAGAGAACTATGGCTACACCTTC. Protein sequence: CASSFMPENYGYTF.